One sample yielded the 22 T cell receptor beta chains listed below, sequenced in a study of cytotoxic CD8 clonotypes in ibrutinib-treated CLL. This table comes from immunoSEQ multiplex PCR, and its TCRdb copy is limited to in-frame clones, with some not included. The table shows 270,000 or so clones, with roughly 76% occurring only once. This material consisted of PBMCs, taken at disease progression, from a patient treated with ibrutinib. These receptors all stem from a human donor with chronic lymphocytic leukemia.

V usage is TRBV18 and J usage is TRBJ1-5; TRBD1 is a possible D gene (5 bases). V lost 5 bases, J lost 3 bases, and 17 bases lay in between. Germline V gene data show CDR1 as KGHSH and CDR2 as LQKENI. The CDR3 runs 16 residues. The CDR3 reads CASSSRGITDNQPQHF. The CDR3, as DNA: TGTGCCAGCTCATCACGGGGGATTACAGACAATCAGCCCCAGCATTTT.

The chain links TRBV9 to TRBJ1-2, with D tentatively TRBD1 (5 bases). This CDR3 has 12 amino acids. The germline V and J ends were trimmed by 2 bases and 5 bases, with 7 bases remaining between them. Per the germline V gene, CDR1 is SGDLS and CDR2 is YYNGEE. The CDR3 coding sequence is TGTGCCAGCAGCGTCACAGGTTATGGCTACACCTTC. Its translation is CASSVTGYGYTF.

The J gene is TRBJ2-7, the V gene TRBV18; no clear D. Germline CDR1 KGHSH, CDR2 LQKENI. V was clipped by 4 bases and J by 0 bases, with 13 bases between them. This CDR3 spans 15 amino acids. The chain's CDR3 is CASSLPRAGSYEQYF. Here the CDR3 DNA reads TGTGCCAGCTCACTCCCTCGTGCAGGCTCCTACGAGCAGTACTTC.

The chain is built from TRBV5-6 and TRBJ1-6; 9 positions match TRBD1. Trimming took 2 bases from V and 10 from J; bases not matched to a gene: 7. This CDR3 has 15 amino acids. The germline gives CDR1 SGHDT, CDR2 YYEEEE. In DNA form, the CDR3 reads TGTGCCAGCAGCTTTAGGGACAGGGCCCTATCACCCCTCCACTTT. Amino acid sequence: CASSFRDRALSPLHF.

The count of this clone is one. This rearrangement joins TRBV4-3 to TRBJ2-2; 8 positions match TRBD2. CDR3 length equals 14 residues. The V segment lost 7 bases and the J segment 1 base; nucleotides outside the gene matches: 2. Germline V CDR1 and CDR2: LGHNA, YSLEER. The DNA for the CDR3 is TGCGCCAGCAAACTAGCGGTGAACACCGGGGAGCTGTTTTTT. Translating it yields CASKLAVNTGELFF.

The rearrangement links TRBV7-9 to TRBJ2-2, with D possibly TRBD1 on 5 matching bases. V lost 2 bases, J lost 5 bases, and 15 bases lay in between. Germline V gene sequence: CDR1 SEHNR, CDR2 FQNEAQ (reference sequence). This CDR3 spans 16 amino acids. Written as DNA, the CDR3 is TGTGCCAGCAGCTTATATCCAGGCAGGGAAACCGGGGAGCTGTTTTTT. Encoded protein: CASSLYPGRETGELFF.

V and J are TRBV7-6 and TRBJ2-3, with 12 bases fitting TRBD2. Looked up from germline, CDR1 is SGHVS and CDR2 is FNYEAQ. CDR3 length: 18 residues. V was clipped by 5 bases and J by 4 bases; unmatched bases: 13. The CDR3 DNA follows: TGTGCCAGCAGCCTCCGGTCTAGCGGGAGGGCCGCAGCAGATACGCAGTATTTT. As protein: CASSLRSSGRAAADTQYF.

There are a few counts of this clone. In DNA form, the CDR3 reads TGTGCCAGTAGTATTACAGGGGCGTTTTTATACACTGAAGCTTTCTTT. The encoded protein is CASSITGAFLYTEAFF. This rearrangement joins TRBV19 to TRBJ1-1; 7 positions match TRBD1. Trimming at V came to 3 bases and at J to 3 bases, leaving 10 bases not matched to a gene. Germline V lookup: CDR1 LNHDA, CDR2 SQIVND (reference sequence). CDR3 length equals 16 residues.

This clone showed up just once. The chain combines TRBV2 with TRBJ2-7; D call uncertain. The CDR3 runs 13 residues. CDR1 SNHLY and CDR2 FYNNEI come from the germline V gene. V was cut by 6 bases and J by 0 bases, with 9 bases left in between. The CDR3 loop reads CASRETFSYEQYF. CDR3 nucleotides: TGTGCCAGCAGGGAGACATTCTCCTACGAGCAGTACTTC.

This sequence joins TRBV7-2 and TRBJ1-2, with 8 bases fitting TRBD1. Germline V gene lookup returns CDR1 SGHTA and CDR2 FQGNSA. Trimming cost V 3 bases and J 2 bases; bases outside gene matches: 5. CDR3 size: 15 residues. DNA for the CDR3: TGTGCCAGCAGCTTTTCCGGACAGGGAAACTATGGCTACACCTTC. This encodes CASSFSGQGNYGYTF.

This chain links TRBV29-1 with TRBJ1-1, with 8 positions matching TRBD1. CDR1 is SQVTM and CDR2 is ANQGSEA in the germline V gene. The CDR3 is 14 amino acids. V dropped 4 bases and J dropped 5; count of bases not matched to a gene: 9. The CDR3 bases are TGCAGCGTTGTCCCACAGGGGGGAAGGACTGAAGCTTTCTTT. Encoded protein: CSVVPQGGRTEAFF.

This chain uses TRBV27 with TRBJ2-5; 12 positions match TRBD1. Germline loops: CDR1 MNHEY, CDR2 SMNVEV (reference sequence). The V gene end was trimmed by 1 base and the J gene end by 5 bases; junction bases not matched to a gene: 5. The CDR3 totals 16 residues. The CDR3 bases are TGTGCCAGCAGTTTATTAGGGACAGGGGGCGCCGAGACCCAGTACTTC. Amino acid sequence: CASSLLGTGGAETQYF.

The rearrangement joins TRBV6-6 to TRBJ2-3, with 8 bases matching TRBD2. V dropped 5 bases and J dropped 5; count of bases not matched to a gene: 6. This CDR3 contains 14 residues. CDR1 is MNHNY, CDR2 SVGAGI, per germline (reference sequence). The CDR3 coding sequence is TGTGCCAGCAGTCTGAGCGGGAGTGGAGATACGCAGTATTTT. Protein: CASSLSGSGDTQYF.

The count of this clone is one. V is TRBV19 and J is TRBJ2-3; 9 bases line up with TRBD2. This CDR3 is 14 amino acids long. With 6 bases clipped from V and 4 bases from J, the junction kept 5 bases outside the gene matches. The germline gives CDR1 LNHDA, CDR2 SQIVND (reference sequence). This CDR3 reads CASRVIAGADTQYF. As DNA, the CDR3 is TGTGCCAGTAGGGTGATAGCGGGGGCAGATACGCAGTATTTT.

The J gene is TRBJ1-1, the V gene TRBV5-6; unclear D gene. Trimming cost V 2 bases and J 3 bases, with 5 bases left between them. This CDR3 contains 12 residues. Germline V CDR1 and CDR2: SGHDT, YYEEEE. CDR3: CASSFGDTEAFF. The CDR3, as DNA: TGTGCCAGCAGCTTTGGGGACACTGAAGCTTTCTTT. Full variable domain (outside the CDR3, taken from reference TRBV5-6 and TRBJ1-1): DAGVTQSPTHLIKTRGQQVTLRCSPKSGHDTVSWYQQALGQGPQFIFQYYEEEERQRGNFPDRFSGHQFPNYSSELNVNALLLGDSALYLCASSFGDTEAFFGQGTRLTVV.

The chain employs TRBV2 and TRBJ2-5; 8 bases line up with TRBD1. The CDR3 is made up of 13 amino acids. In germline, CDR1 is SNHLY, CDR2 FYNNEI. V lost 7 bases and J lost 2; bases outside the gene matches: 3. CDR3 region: CASTRDRQETQYF. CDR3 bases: TGTGCCAGCACTAGGGACAGGCAAGAGACCCAGTACTTC.

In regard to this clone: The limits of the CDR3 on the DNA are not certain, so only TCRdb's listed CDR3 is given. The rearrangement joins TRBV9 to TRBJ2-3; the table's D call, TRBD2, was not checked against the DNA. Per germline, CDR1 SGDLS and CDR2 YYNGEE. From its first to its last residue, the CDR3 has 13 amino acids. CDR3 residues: CASSVATGTSGYF.

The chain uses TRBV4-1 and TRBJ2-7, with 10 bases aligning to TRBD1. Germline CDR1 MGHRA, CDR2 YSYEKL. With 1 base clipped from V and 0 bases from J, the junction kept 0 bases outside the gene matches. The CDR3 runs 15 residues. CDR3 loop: CASSQGTGGSYEQYF. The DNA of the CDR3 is TGCGCCAGCAGCCAAGGGACAGGGGGCTCCTACGAGCAGTACTTC.

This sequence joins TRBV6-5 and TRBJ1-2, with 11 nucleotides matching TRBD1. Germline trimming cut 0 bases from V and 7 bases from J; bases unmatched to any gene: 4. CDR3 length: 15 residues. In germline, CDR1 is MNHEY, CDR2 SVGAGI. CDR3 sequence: CASSYSGTGGRGYTF. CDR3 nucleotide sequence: TGTGCCAGCAGTTACTCGGGGACAGGGGGACGTGGCTACACCTTC.

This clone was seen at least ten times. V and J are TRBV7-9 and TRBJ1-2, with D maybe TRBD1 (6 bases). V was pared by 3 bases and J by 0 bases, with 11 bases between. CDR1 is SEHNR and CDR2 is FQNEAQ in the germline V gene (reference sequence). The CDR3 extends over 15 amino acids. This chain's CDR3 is CASSLGGPTNYGYTF. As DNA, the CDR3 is TGTGCCAGCAGCTTGGGGGGGCCGACTAACTATGGCTACACCTTC.

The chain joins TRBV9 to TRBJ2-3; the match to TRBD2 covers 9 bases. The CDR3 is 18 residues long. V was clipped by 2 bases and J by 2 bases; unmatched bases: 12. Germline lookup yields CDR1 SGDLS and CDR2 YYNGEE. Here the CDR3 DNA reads TGTGCCAGCAGCGTCGCCCATGGTGGCGGGGGGGCCACAGATACGCAGTATTTT. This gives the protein CASSVAHGGGGATDTQYF.

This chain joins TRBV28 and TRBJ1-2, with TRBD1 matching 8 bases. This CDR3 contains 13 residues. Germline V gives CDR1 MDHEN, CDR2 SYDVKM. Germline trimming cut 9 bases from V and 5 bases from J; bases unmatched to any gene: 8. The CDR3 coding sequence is TGTGCCAGTATCCCAGGGGGCCGTTATGGCTACACCTTC. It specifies CASIPGGRYGYTF.